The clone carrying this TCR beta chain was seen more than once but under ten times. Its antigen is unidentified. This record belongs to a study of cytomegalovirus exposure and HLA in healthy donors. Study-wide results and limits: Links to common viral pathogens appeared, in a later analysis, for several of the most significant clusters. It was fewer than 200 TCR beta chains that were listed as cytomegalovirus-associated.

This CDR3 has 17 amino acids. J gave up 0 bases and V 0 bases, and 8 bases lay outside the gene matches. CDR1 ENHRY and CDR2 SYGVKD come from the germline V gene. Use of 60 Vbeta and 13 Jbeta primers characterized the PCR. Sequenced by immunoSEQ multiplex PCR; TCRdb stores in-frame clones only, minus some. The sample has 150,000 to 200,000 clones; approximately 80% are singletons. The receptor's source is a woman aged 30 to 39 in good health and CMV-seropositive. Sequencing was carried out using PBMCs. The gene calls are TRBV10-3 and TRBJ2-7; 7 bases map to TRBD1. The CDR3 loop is CAISESLVGDSSYEQYF. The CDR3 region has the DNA TGTGCCATCAGTGAGTCCTTAGTCGGGGACAGCTCCTACGAGCAGTACTTC.